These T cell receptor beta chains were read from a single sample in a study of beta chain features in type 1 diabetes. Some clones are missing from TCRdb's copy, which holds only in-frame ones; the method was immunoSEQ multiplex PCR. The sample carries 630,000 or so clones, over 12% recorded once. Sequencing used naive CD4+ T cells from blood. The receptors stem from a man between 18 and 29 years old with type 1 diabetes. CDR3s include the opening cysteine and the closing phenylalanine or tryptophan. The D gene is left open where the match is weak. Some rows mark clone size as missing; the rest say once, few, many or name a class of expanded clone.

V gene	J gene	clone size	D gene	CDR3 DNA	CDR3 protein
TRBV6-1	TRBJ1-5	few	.	TGTGCCAGCAGTGAACTGGGAGGTCAGCCCCAGCATTTT	CASSELGGQPQHF
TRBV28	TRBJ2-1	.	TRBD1	TGTGCCAGCAGGATGGGGACAGCCAACAATGAGCAGTTCTTC	CASRMGTANNEQFF
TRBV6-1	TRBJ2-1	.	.	TGTGCCAGCAGTGGAGGTCACAATGAGCAGTTCTTC	CASSGGHNEQFF
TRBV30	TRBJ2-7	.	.	TGTGCCTGGAGTGTACTTCAGGGTTACGAGCAGTACTTC	CAWSVLQGYEQYF
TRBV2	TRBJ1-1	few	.	TGTGCCAGCAGTAGTCAGGGGAACACTGAAGCTTTCTTT	CASSSQGNTEAFF
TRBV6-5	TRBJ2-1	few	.	.	CASSSSTGGSYNEQFF
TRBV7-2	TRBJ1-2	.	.	TGTGCCAGCAGCCCCGGACAAACTAACTATGGCTACACCTTC	CASSPGQTNYGYTF
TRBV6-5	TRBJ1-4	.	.	TGTGCCAGCAGTTACGCCGGAGCTAATGAAAAACTGTTTTTT	CASSYAGANEKLFF
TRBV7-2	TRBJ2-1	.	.	TGTGCCAGCAGCTCCCGTGGGAATGAGCAGTTCTTC	CASSSRGNEQFF
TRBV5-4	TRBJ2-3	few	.	TGTGCCAGCAGCCAATGGGCAGATACGCAGTATTTT	CASSQWADTQYF
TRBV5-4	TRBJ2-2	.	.	TGTGCCAGCAGCTTGGCGGGACGGGGGATGAACACCGGGGAGCTGTTTTTT	CASSLAGRGMNTGELFF
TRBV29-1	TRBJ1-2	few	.	TGCAGCACCCTCGGGGGGATTAACTATGGCTACACCTTC	CSTLGGINYGYTF
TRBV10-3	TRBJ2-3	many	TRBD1	TGTGCCATCAGGGGAGTTTGGGACAGAGAGCCAGATACGCAGTATTTT	CAIRGVWDREPDTQYF
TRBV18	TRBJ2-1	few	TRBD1	TGTGCCAGCTCAGGGGACAGATCCAATGAGCAGTTCTTC	CASSGDRSNEQFF
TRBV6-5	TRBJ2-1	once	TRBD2	TGTGCCAGCAGTTTCATTATAACTAGCGGGAGGAATGAGCAGTTCTTC	CASSFIITSGRNEQFF
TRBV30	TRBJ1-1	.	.	TGTGCCTGGAGTGTATTCTCCAGCGTCGGTGAAGCTTTCTTT	CAWSVFSSVGEAFF
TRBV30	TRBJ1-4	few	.	TGTGCCTGGAGACCATCCTATTCGAATGAAAAACTGTTTTTT	CAWRPSYSNEKLFF
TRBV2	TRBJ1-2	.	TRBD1	TGTGCCAGCAGTGGACAGGGTGTCGGCTACACCTTC	CASSGQGVGYTF
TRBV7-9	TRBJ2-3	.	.	TGTGCCAGCAGCTTAAGTGCAGATACGCAGTATTTT	CASSLSADTQYF
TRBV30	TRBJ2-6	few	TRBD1	TGTGCCTGGAGTGTACGATCGGTCAGGGGGCAGGCTGGGGCCAACGTCCTGACTTTC	CAWSVRSVRGQAGANVLTF
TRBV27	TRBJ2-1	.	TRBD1	TGTGCCAGCAGTTCCCGGACAGGTATGCATGAGCAGTTCTTC	CASSSRTGMHEQFF
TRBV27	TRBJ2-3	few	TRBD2	TGTGCCAGCAGTACGCAGACTAGCGGGGGGGGGACAGATACGCAGTATTTT	CASSTQTSGGGTDTQYF
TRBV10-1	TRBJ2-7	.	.	TGCGCCAGCAGTGGGGACCGATCCTACGAGCAGTACTTC	CASSGDRSYEQYF
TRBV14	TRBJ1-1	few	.	TGTGCCAGCAGTCTACAGGGTAACACTGAAGCTTTCTTT	CASSLQGNTEAFF
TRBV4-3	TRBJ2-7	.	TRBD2	TGCGCCAGCAGCCGACTGAGCGGGGGGGATGCCTACGAGCAGTACTTC	CASSRLSGGDAYEQYF
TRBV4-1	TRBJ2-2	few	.	TGCGCCAGCAGCCAAGGAACACCCACCGGGGAGCTGTTTTTT	CASSQGTPTGELFF
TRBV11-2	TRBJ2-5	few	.	TGTGCCAGCAGCCCCTCTGGACAAGACCAAGAGACCCAGTACTTC	CASSPSGQDQETQYF
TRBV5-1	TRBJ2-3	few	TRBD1	TGCGCCAGCAGCGTCACAACAGGGGAGACACAGTATTTT	CASSVTTGETQYF
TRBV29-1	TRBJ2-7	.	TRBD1	TGCAGCTCCTCAGGGGGCTTTGGGTACGAGCAGTACTTC	CSSSGGFGYEQYF
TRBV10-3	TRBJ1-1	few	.	TGTGCCATCAGTGACTGGGAACGGGAAGGGACTGAAGCTTTCTTT	CAISDWEREGTEAFF
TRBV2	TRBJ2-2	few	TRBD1	TGTGCCAGCAAGGACAGGGGGCGCCCCGGGGAGCTGTTTTTT	CASKDRGRPGELFF
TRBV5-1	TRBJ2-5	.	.	TGCGCCAGCAGCACACAAGAGACCCAGTACTTC	CASSTQETQYF
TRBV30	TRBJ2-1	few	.	TGTGCCTGGGGGGCAGCCCACAATGAGCAGTTCTTC	CAWGAAHNEQFF
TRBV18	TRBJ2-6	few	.	TGTGCCAGCTCACCAGGGGGCTGGAGCTCTGGGGCCAACGTCCTGACTTTC	CASSPGGWSSGANVLTF
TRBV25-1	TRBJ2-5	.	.	TGTGCCAGCGGAGGGCCGGGATTAGATCGCCAGTACTTC	CASGGPGLDRQYF
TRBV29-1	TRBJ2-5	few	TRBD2	TGCAGCGTTCGACTAGCGGGGCGGGAGACCCAGTACTTC	CSVRLAGRETQYF
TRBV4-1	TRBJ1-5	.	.	TGCGCCAGCAGCCAACAGGGCGGTTGGAGCAATCAGCCCCAGCATTTT	CASSQQGGWSNQPQHF
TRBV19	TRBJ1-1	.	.	TGTGCCAGTAGTATATCCACGCACGGGGACACTGAAGCTTTCTTT	CASSISTHGDTEAFF
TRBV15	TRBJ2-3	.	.	TGTGCCACCAGCAGGAGGGGGGCAGATACGCAGTATTTT	CATSRRGADTQYF
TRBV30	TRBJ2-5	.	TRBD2	TGTGCCTGGACGTTCGGGACTAGCGGGATCGGGACCCAGTACTTC	CAWTFGTSGIGTQYF
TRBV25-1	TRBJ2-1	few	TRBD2	TGTGCCAGCTACCTTCCGGGAGGGGCGGGAGGATGGGACAATGAGCAGTTCTTC	CASYLPGGAGGWDNEQFF
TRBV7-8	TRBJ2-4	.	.	TGTGCCAGCAGCTTAGCGCCCAGGAACAAAAACATTCAGTACTTC	CASSLAPRNKNIQYF
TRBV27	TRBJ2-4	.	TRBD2	TGTGCCAGCCGGTACCGGGGGGGCAAAAACATTCAGTACTTC	CASRYRGGKNIQYF
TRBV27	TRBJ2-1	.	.	TGTGCCAGCAGGTCTGGGAATGAGCAGTTCTTC	CASRSGNEQFF
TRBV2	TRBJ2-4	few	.	TGTGCCAGCAGTGGCCAGGGGTATGACATTCAGTACTTC	CASSGQGYDIQYF
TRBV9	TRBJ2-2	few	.	TGTGCCAGCAGCGTCACAACGGCTACCGGGGAGCTGTTTTTT	CASSVTTATGELFF
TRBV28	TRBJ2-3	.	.	TGTGCCAGCAGTTCCATATCCACTCAGACAGCCACAGATACGCAGTATTTT	CASSSISTQTATDTQYF
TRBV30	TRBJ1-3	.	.	TGTGCCTCCGCCACTGGAAACACCATATATTTT	CASATGNTIYF
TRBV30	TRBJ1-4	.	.	TGTGCCCGTTCTGACAGTCCTAATGAAAAACTGTTTTTT	CARSDSPNEKLFF
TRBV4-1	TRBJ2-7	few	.	TGCGCCAGCAGCCAACCTCTCGGTACTAACGAGCAGTACTTC	CASSQPLGTNEQYF
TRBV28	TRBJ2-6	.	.	TGTGCCAGCAGTCCGCTTAGCTCTGGGGCCAACGTCCTGACTTTC	CASSPLSSGANVLTF
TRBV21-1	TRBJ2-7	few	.	TGTGCCACATGTAGACCTTTCGGGCAGTACTTC	CATCRPFGQYF
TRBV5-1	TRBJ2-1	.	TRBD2	TGCGCCAGCGATCCGGGGACTAGCGGCTACAATGAGCAGTTCTTC	CASDPGTSGYNEQFF
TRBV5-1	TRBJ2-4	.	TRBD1	TGCGCCAGCAGCTTGGGACAGGGGGACATTCAGTACTTC	CASSLGQGDIQYF
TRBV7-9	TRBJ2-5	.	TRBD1	TGTGCCAGCAGCACAGGACAGGGGAGGTACCAAGAGACCCAGTACTTC	CASSTGQGRYQETQYF
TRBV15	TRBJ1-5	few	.	TGTGCCACCAGCAATATAACGGGGGGCGGTACCCAGCCCCAGCATTTT	CATSNITGGGTQPQHF
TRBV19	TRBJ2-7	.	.	TGTGCCAGTAGTTTCGGACTCCCTCGACTGTACGAGCAGTACTTC	CASSFGLPRLYEQYF
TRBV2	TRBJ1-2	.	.	TGTGCCAGCAGTATTGACAGAGCGTATGGCTACACCTTC	CASSIDRAYGYTF
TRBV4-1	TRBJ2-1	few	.	TGCGCCAGCAGCCGCGATTGGGGGTCCGATGAGCAGTTCTTC	CASSRDWGSDEQFF
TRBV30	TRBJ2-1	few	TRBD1	TGTGCCGGAGGGAGGGACAGGGGTCGGGATGAGCAGTTCTTC	CAGGRDRGRDEQFF